These 18 T cell receptor beta chains originate from one sample sequenced in a study of vaccination and CD4 T cells after COVID-19 (dated by TCRdb to 2021 to 2024). Their target antigens are unknown. Libraries came from PCR. The sample was run on an Illumina iSeq 100. DNA from cultured CD4+ T cells was subjected to TCR sequencing with the Oncomine TCR Beta short-read assay at the Johns Hopkins FTIC core. TCRdb reran the public reads through fastp at Q25 and MiXCR, keeping productive beta chains. Records with the same CDR3 protein are collapsed into one entry carrying the most frequent genes and DNA. This sample lists thousands of distinct CDR3 sequences; around 29% were detected once. Jointly, the top ten make up about 32% of the sample. The sample's treatment or condition label, in plain terms: approximately 10-day PBMC culture with coronavirus spike peptide pools or control peptides (ViraFEST assay). CD4+ T cells from unexposed donors were collected before the COVID-19 pandemic (2011-2018).

The specimen was CD4+ T cells from blood, cultured in vitro. Source of these receptors: a human donor in good health.

This clonotype was observed a few times. The genes are TRBV19 and TRBJ1-5; D is unresolved. Germline V gene data show CDR1 as LNHDA and CDR2 as SQIVND (reference sequence). This CDR3 has 13 residues. V dropped 4 bases and J dropped 7 bases, with 11 bases sitting between them. The CDR3 spells CASSKEGEQPQHF. CDR3 DNA sequence: TGTGCCAGTAGTAAGGAGGGAGAGCAGCCCCAGCATTTT.

The sample holds a few counts of this clonotype. The genes are TRBV10-3 and TRBJ1-2; D not certain. Germline values: CDR1 ENHRY, CDR2 SYGVKD. Trimming removed 3 bases at V and 0 bases at J, with 8 bases between. The CDR3 runs 14 residues. CDR3 amino acids: CAISEPGANYGYTF. CDR3 nucleotides: TGTGCCATCAGTGAACCGGGAGCTAACTATGGCTACACCTTC.

This chain links TRBV6-4 with TRBJ1-1; D not resolved. Germline assignment: CDR1 MRHNA and CDR2 SNTAGT. The germline V and J ends were trimmed by 0 bases and 5 bases, with 10 bases remaining between them. The CDR3 spans 14 residues. Here the CDR3 DNA reads TGTGCCAGCAGTGACTCGAGCGTCGGGACTGAAGCTTTCTTT. Residues: CASSDSSVGTEAFF.

This clonotype was seen a handful of times. CDR3 residues: CASSLTGIVDQPQHF. Here the CDR3 DNA reads TGTGCCAGTAGCCTGACAGGGATAGTGGATCAGCCCCAGCATTTT. J is TRBJ1-5 and V is TRBV19; 7 bases line up with TRBD1. With 6 bases clipped from V and 5 bases from J, the junction kept 10 bases outside the gene matches. Germline values: CDR1 LNHDA, CDR2 SQIVND (reference sequence). The CDR3 runs 15 residues.

CDR3 nucleotide sequence: TGTGCCAGCAGCGACTCTCTGGGCGAGCAGTACTTC. Protein sequence: CASSDSLGEQYF. The V call is TRBV2, the J call TRBJ2-7, with D unresolved. Germline loops: CDR1 SNHLY, CDR2 FYNNEI. The V end lost 6 bases, the J end lost 6 bases, and 12 bases lay between the germline ends. The CDR3 sequence is 12 residues long.

The rearrangement joins TRBV28 to TRBJ1-1; D remains unclear. Germline CDR1 MDHEN, CDR2 SYDVKM. There are 12 residues in the CDR3. V was cut by 2 bases and J by 8 bases, with 9 bases left in between. In DNA form, the CDR3 reads TGTGCCAGCAGTTTAAGGCCGGAAGAAGCTTTCTTT. Protein sequence: CASSLRPEEAFF.

This clonotype was seen a few times. The chain carries TRBV20-1 and TRBJ1-1; tentatively, D is TRBD1 (6 bases). This CDR3 spans 16 amino acids. Trimming stripped 0 bases from V and 1 base from J, with 15 bases between. Per germline, CDR1 DFQATT and CDR2 SNEGSKA (reference sequence). CDR3 protein: CSARDFTGTRNTEAFF. The CDR3 region has the DNA TGCAGTGCTAGAGATTTTACGGGGACAAGGAACACTGAAGCTTTCTTT.

This clonotype was detected a few times. The chain has TRBV27 and TRBJ2-3; D is possibly TRBD2 (5 bases). Germline CDR1 and CDR2: MNHEY and SMNVEV (reference sequence). The CDR3 has 13 amino acids. Between the trimmed V and J ends, which lost 5 bases and 5 bases, there was a span of 11 bases. The chain's CDR3 is CASSRGVKDTQYF. CDR3 bases: TGTGCCAGCAGTCGGGGTGTTAAAGATACGCAGTATTTT.

This chain uses TRBV20-1 with TRBJ1-6; 9 bases are a match to TRBD1. The CDR3 is 14 amino acids. The trim removed 5 bases at V and 7 bases at J, leaving 6 bases unmatched. Germline values: CDR1 DFQATT, CDR2 SNEGSKA (reference sequence). The CDR3 nucleotides are TGCAGTGCTCTTACGGGACAGGGAAATTCACCCCTCCACTTT. Its protein is CSALTGQGNSPLHF.

This clonotype was detected a few times. J is TRBJ1-2 and V is TRBV20-1; TRBD1 aligns across 12 bases. Per the germline V gene, CDR1 is DFQATT and CDR2 is SNEGSKA (reference sequence). This CDR3 comprises 15 residues. V trimming: 4 bases; J trimming: 6 bases; junction bases outside the gene matches: 9. CDR3 DNA: TGCAGTGCTACGAACCCCGGGACAGGGGGCAATGGCTACACCTTC. Its translation is CSATNPGTGGNGYTF.

This clonotype was seen a few times. This rearrangement joins TRBV27 to TRBJ2-6, with D maybe TRBD1 (5 bases). The CDR3 extends over 15 amino acids. Germline V lookup: CDR1 MNHEY, CDR2 SMNVEV (reference sequence). V dropped 4 bases and J dropped 4 bases, with 11 bases sitting between them. CDR3 protein: CASSSTDLGANVLTF. DNA of the CDR3: TGTGCCAGCAGTTCGACAGACTTGGGGGCCAACGTCCTGACTTTC.

Sample share makes this clonotype medium-sized. The CDR3 nucleotides are TGCAGTGCTAGAGGGGGGTCGGGCTATGGCTACACCTTC. Encoded protein: CSARGGSGYGYTF. This chain uses TRBV20-1 with TRBJ1-2, with TRBD1 as a possible D gene (5 bases). The CDR3 spans 13 residues. Germline V gene data show CDR1 as DFQATT and CDR2 as SNEGSKA (reference sequence). The V end lost 1 base, the J end lost 4 bases, and 10 bases lay between the germline ends.

This chain connects TRBV5-1 to TRBJ1-2, with 8 bases matching TRBD1. The CDR3 runs to 16 residues. Per germline, CDR1 SGHRS and CDR2 YFSETQ. The V segment lost 0 bases and the J segment 2 bases; nucleotides outside the gene matches: 6. CDR3 coding DNA: TGCGCCAGCAGCTTGGGAGGACAGGGAACGAACTATGGCTACACCTTC. Amino acids: CASSLGGQGTNYGYTF.

The V call is TRBV7-9, the J call TRBJ1-4, with 10 positions matching TRBD1. Unmatched junction bases numbered 4, after V lost 6 bases and J lost 6 bases. Germline V CDR1 and CDR2: SEHNR, FQNEAQ (reference sequence). The CDR3 consists of 14 residues. CDR3 sequence: CASSRQGADEKLFF. DNA of the CDR3: TGTGCCAGCAGTAGACAGGGGGCGGATGAAAAACTGTTTTTT. The entire variable domain, with the rest obtained from reference TRBV7-9 and TRBJ1-4, is as follows: DTGVSQNPRHKITKRGQNVTFRCDPISEHNRLYWYRQTLGQGPEFLTYFQNEAQLEKSRLLSDRFSAERPKGSFSTLEIQRTEQGDSAMYLCASSRQGADEKLFFGSGTQLSVL.

V usage is TRBV10-1 and J usage is TRBJ1-1; 9 bases map to TRBD1. Germline trimming cut 6 bases from V and 5 bases from J; bases unmatched to any gene: 4. Per germline, CDR1 WNHNN and CDR2 SYGVQD (reference sequence). This CDR3 spans 13 amino acids. The CDR3 is CASSGQGTTEAFF. The CDR3 nucleotides are TGCGCCAGCAGCGGACAGGGGACGACTGAAGCTTTCTTT.

This clonotype was seen a few times. The chain uses TRBV6-1 and TRBJ2-1; TRBD1 matches at 8 bases. CDR3 length: 15 amino acids. Germline V CDR1 and CDR2: MNHNS, SASEGT. V was pared by 1 base and J by 3 bases, with 2 bases of the junction left unmatched. The CDR3 reads CASSEVGTGYNEQFF. CDR3 nucleotide sequence: TGTGCCAGCAGTGAAGTAGGGACAGGCTACAATGAGCAGTTCTTC.

This chain uses TRBV4-1 with TRBJ1-6; D remains unclear. The CDR3 is made up of 16 amino acids. Between the trimmed V and J ends, which lost 0 bases and 9 bases, there was a span of 15 bases. Per the germline V gene, CDR1 is MGHRA and CDR2 is YSYEKL. CDR3 in amino acids: CASSQDSAHSGSPLHF. CDR3 coding DNA: TGCGCCAGCAGCCAAGATTCAGCTCACTCGGGTTCACCCCTCCACTTT.

This clonotype has a handful of counts. CDR3: CATHFSQNTEAFF. CDR3 bases: TGTGCCACCCATTTCTCCCAGAACACTGAAGCTTTCTTT. The chain uses TRBV19 and TRBJ1-1; no definite D call. The CDR3 is 13 amino acids. Trimming left V 10 bases short and J 1 base short, with 13 bases between. The germline V gene encodes CDR1 LNHDA and CDR2 SQIVND (reference sequence).